This T cell receptor (beta chain) was obtained from a study of T cell responses to AZD1222 COVID-19 vaccine. Findings of the study overall: Repertoires were obtained only post-peak T cell response. Donors, mostly white British, included more females; clonal diversity was possibly underestimated. The span of vaccine-associated CD4 TCRs extended across spike, with dominance at 160-218 and 743-854.

Clones were sequenced by immunoSEQ multiplex PCR, and TCRdb holds only the in-frame ones, with some missing. The data hold 130,000 to 150,000 clones, with 80% to 95% observed a single time. The germline gives CDR1 MNHEY, CDR2 SVGAGI. The CDR3 is 16 amino acids. V lost 0 bases to trimming and J lost 3 bases, with 12 bases between them. Notes on this clone: The antigen is undetermined.

The J gene is TRBJ2-1, the V gene TRBV6-5, with a weak D call TRBD2 (5 bases). This receptor was identified in an adult in good health. The sample in question was peripheral blood, obtained on day 0 of AZD1222 vaccination. The CDR3 DNA is TGTGCCAGCAGTTACTCGGAGGACGGCGACTACAATGAGCAGTTCTTC. Amino acids: CASSYSEDGDYNEQFF.